What follows are 5 T cell receptor beta chains derived from one specimen sequenced in a study of identical twins. In TCRdb, the 5' RACE reads were re-called with MiXCR into one record per CDR3 protein. Here the sample spans about 720,000 distinct CDR3 sequences, over 15% being singletons. These same data were also listed under a study on T cells expressing NK-cell markers.

Sequencing was carried out using PBMCs. The source of these receptors is a woman younger than 30 in good health.

This clonotype showed up just a few times. The chain has TRBV6-5 and TRBJ1-5; TRBD1 might be the D (5 bases). The CDR3 totals 15 residues. V was cut by 0 bases and J by 7 bases, with 13 bases left in between. CDR1 and CDR2 from the germline V gene are MNHEY and SVGAGI. The CDR3 DNA follows: TGTGCCAGCAGTTACTCGCAGGGCTTCAGGCAGCCCCAGCATTTT. Its protein is CASSYSQGFRQPQHF.

This clonotype was counted between two and nine times. This chain connects TRBV11-2 to TRBJ2-1; the D is unclear. Deletions cut 2 bases from V and 2 bases from J, with 10 bases between. From germline, CDR1 is SGHAT and CDR2 FQNNGV. This CDR3 has 15 amino acids. CDR3 nucleotide sequence: TGTGCCAGCAGCTTACCGGAGACGACCTACAATGAGCAGTTCTTC. Translating it yields CASSLPETTYNEQFF. Variable domain in full (rest from reference TRBV11-2 and TRBJ2-1): EAGVAQSPRYKIIEKRQSVAFWCNPISGHATLYWYQQILGQGPKLLIQFQNNGVVDDSQLPKDRFSAERLKGVDSTLKIQPAKLEDSAVYLCASSLPETTYNEQFFGPGTRLTVL.

The chain has TRBV20-1 and TRBJ2-1, with 7 bases lining up with TRBD1. The CDR3 has 15 residues. The V gene end was trimmed by 4 bases and the J gene end by 0 bases; junction bases not matched to a gene: 6. Germline CDR1 reads DFQATT; CDR2 reads SNEGSKA (reference sequence). In DNA, the CDR3 is TGCAGTGCTAACAGACAGGGTGGCTCCTACAATGAGCAGTTCTTC. It translates to CSANRQGGSYNEQFF.

In this sample, this clonotype turned up a few times. The V and J genes are TRBV9 and TRBJ1-6, with D tentatively TRBD1 (5 bases). Per the germline V gene, CDR1 is SGDLS and CDR2 is YYNGEE. The CDR3 has 14 amino acids. The V and J ends lost 3 bases and 11 bases respectively, with 15 bases between them. The CDR3 coding sequence is TGTGCCAGCAGCGGCACGGGGGAGTCGGCACCCCTCCACTTT. Translation: CASSGTGESAPLHF.

The chain joins TRBV7-6 to TRBJ2-7, with D tentatively TRBD1 (5 bases). Germline V gene sequence: CDR1 SGHVS, CDR2 FNYEAQ. CDR3 size: 11 residues. The V gene lost 4 bases and the J gene lost 6 bases, with 7 bases spanning the gap. As DNA, the CDR3 is TGTGCCAGCAGCTCAGGGTCCGAGCAGTACTTC. It encodes CASSSGSEQYF.